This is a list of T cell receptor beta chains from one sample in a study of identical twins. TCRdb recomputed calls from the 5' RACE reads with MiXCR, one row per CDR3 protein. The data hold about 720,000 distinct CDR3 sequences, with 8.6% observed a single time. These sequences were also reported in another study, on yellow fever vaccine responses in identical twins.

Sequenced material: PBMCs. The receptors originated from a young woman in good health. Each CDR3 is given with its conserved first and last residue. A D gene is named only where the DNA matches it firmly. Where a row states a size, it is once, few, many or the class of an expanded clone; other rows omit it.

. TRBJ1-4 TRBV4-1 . CASSHLAGTGEKLFF TGCGCCAGCAGCCACCTGGCAGGAACGGGTGAAAAACTGTTTTTT
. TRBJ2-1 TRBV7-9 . CASSLSPTDNEQFF TGTGCCAGCAGCTTATCTCCTACGGACAATGAGCAGTTCTTC
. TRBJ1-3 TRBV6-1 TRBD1 CASSTGGYRNTIYF TGTGCCAGCAGCACAGGGGGCTATAGAAACACCATATATTTT
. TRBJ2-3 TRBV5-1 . CASSLGGTWTDTQYF TGCGCCAGCAGCTTGGGAGGGACCTGGACAGATACGCAGTATTTT
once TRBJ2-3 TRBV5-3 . CARSLVFGGSRTDTQYF TGTGCCAGAAGCTTGGTCTTTGGCGGGTCTCGCACAGATACGCAGTATTTT
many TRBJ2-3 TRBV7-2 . CASRRTGTDTQYF TGTGCCAGCAGAAGGACAGGCACAGATACGCAGTATTTT
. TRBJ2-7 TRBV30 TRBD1 CAWSAGTGRYEQYF TGTGCCTGGAGTGCCGGGACAGGGCGTTACGAGCAGTACTTC
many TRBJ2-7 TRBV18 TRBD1 CASSRGQGYYEQYF TGTGCCAGCTCGCGGGGACAGGGGTACTACGAGCAGTACTTC
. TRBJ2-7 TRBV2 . CASQPRGSYEQYF TGTGCCAGTCAGCCTAGGGGCTCCTACGAGCAGTACTTC
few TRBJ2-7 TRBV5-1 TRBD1 CASSLAGGYSYEQYF TGCGCCAGCAGCTTGGCAGGGGGATACTCCTACGAGCAGTACTTC
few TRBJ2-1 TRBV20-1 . CSASGVRYNEQFF TGCAGTGCTAGTGGAGTCCGTTACAATGAGCAGTTCTTC
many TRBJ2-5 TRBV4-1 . CASSQDETVETQYF TGCGCCAGCAGCCAAGACGAGACGGTAGAGACCCAGTACTTC
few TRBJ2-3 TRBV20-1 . CSAISGTGTDTQYF TGCAGTGCTATCTCCGGGACTGGCACAGATACGCAGTATTTT
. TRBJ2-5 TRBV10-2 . CASSVWRDETQYF TGCGCCAGCAGTGTATGGCGGGACGAGACCCAGTACTTC
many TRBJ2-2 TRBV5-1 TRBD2 CASSTQLARSTGELFF TGCGCCAGCAGCACCCAACTAGCGAGGTCCACCGGGGAGCTGTTTTTT
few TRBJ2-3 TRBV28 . CASSLRSPDTQYF TGTGCCAGCAGTTTACGTAGCCCAGATACGCAGTATTTT
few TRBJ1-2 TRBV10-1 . CASSNPGLGYTF TGCGCCAGCAGTAACCCCGGCCTGGGCTACACCTTC
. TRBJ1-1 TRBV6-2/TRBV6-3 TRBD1 CASIPGGQGITEAFF TGTGCCAGCATCCCTGGGGGACAGGGGATCACTGAAGCTTTCTTT
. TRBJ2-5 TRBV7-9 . CASSRLRGGQETQYF TGTGCCAGCAGCCGATTGCGTGGGGGCCAAGAGACCCAGTACTTC
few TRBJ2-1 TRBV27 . CASSPRGYFYNEQFF TGTGCCAGCAGTCCGCGGGGATACTTCTACAATGAGCAGTTCTTC
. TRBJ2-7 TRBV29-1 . CSTAGTTSSYEQYF TGCAGCACGGCAGGCACGACGAGCTCCTACGAGCAGTACTTC
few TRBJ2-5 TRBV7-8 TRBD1 CASSLGDSLQETQYF TGTGCCAGCAGCTTAGGGGACAGTTTACAAGAGACCCAGTACTTC